The text below deals with one T cell receptor beta chain. Its target antigen remains unknown. Per-base qualities were not stored, and no clone one base away is much larger. Library creation used RACE. The instrument given in TCRdb is NextSeq 500. Library preparation attached unique molecular identifiers to individual cDNA molecules for quantitative, reproducible TCR counting. From each blood RNA sample, both TCR alpha and TCR beta chains were sequenced. As for the original processing: A median of around 100,000 TCRs per sample was observed, with a range of about 23,224 to 690,600. The Decombinator software suite was used to annotate the V, J and CDR3 of the TCR reads. For PS versus PT1 abundance plots, all samples were subsampled to the same number of TCRs (28,000). TCRs were defined as expanded if absent before sensitization and observed at least eight times at the 2-week time point. Clones were called with MiXCR by TCRdb after fastp trimmed the public reads at Q25, and only in-frame beta chains were retained. Entries are consolidated by CDR3 protein sequence, retaining the most common genes and DNA. TCRdb, not the original authors, processed these V and J calls. In all, the sample holds about 380,000 distinct CDR3 sequences, and nearly 6.5% of those were seen once. The ten largest clones capture under 7% of the sample.

The time point label on this specimen signifies: patch test 2, 6 weeks after DPC sensitization. The treatment or condition label for this specimen denotes: therapeutic diphenylcyclopropenone sensitization with weekly scalp DPC. At each patch-test visit, blood was drawn before the patch test was applied. Eligible patients were aged 18 to 70, diagnosed with alopecia, deemed suitable for DPC therapy, and excluded if pregnant. Unfractionated whole blood was collected in Tempus Blood RNA tubes, and total RNA was extracted from that blood. Based on the germline V gene, the CDR1 and CDR2 sequences are SGHDN and FVKESK. Between the V and J ends, shortened by 0 bases and 5 bases respectively, the junction contains 13 bases. Spanning cysteine to phenylalanine, the CDR3 consists of 15 amino acids. Only CDR3 DNA remains: 45 bases, in frame from the first base. The record originates from a study of human T cells and chemical hapten exposure listed by TCRdb under 2021. Background for the entire study: For sensitization, 2% DPC in acetone was applied to a roughly 2 cm by roughly 2 cm area of upper inner arm skin. Libraries were combined into a pool for sequencing, and differences in TCR yield between samples came mainly from small differences in library volumes within the pool. Patch testing was done on the upper back using Finn chambers containing 0.01% DPC, and results were scored after 6 days according to International Contact Dermatitis Research Group standards. Patients additionally received weekly therapeutic DPC doses to the scalp throughout the approximately 22-week study period. This study followed changes in the peripheral blood TCR repertoire in vivo during primary and secondary sensitization of alopecia patients to the hapten diphenylcyclopropenone (DPC). For TCR sequencing, blood came from twenty-nine alopecia patients at anywhere from one to four time points (pre-sensitization, 2, 6 and 24 weeks). Most of the patients in the cohort were female, and the cohort covered alopecia areata with under or over 50% scalp involvement, alopecia totalis and alopecia universalis. Blood was sampled from patients pre-sensitization (week 0) and at 2, 6 and about 24 weeks after DPC sensitization. Results and caveats for the whole study, not just this receptor: Patch test score was positively correlated with the number of PT1 expanded TCRs, with significance at thresholds 8, 16 and 32 but not at 4. Significantly more large CDR3 similarity clusters were formed by expanded TCRs than by pre-sensitization or healthy control sets, consistent with antigen-driven responses. Alopecia, a presumed autoimmune disease, was present in all patients, so the immune response of the patients might differ from that of healthy individuals. Repeated subsampling changed both the strength of the expansion versus patch-test correlation and the threshold at which that correlation became significant. DPC sensitization did not change how many TCRs were above 1 in 1000 frequency, and no evidence was found of alterations in global repertoire structure.

The V gene is TRBV14 and the J gene is TRBJ1-1; a weak D assignment points to TRBD1 (5 bases agree). Sample: whole blood, taken in connection with sensitization to the hapten diphenylcyclopropenone (DPC). This sequence was found in a woman aged 18-29 years with alopecia areata. Some clones in this sample may be carry-over from other donors' samples. The bases read TGTGCCAGCAGCCAAGATAGTTGGGGGAGAACTGAAGCTTTCTTT. Its product reads: CASSQDSWGRTEAFF.